The next 5 T cell receptor beta chains were all read from a single sample in a study of cytomegalovirus exposure and HLA in healthy donors (dated by TCRdb to about 2017). Libraries were constructed by the immunoSEQ multiplex PCR assay. The multiplex PCR relied on a mix of 60 forward primers for TCR Vbeta segments and 13 reverse primers for TCR Jbeta segments. What TCRdb holds here is the immuneACCESS table cut down to in-frame rearrangements. Part of the clones is not present; checked against another copy, under half of the missing clones reflect an unresolved V gene, and the others are unexplained. This sample gives about 130,000 clones in total; around two thirds of them show up just once. The ten largest account for approximately 2.9% of the sample. Sequenced: PBMCs. The receptor source for this set is a human donor in good health.

V and J are TRBV30 and TRBJ2-5, with D perhaps TRBD1 (6 bases). The germline gives CDR1 GTSNPN, CDR2 SVGIG (reference sequence). This CDR3 is built from 13 residues. V lost 7 bases to trimming and J lost 1 base, with 13 bases between them. CDR3 nucleotide sequence: TGTGCCTACGCTCGGGACACCCAAGAGACCCAGTACTTC. This sequence encodes CAYARDTQETQYF.

The J gene is TRBJ2-7, the V gene TRBV28, with 7 bases identical to TRBD1. This CDR3 has 15 residues. V lost 6 bases to trimming and J lost 3 bases; unmatched junction nucleotides: 11. Germline V gives CDR1 MDHEN, CDR2 SYDVKM. The CDR3 loop is CASRQGREAIYEQYF. The CDR3, as DNA: TGTGCCAGCAGACAGGGGAGAGAAGCGATCTACGAGCAGTACTTC.

This clone occurred a few times. The chain links TRBV19 to TRBJ1-1, with 8 bases matching TRBD1. The J segment lost 1 base and the V segment lost 7 bases, leaving 5 bases of the junction unmatched. The CDR3 runs 14 residues. The germline V gene encodes CDR1 LNHDA and CDR2 SQIVND (reference sequence). This chain's CDR3 is CASTMGQANTEAFF. The DNA of the CDR3 is TGTGCCAGTACCATGGGACAGGCGAACACTGAAGCTTTCTTT.

V gene TRBV10-3 combines with J gene TRBJ1-1, with 7 bases identical to TRBD1. Trimming took 7 bases from V and 4 from J; bases not matched to a gene: 6. This CDR3 spans 13 amino acids. The germline gives CDR1 ENHRY, CDR2 SYGVKD. The CDR3 sequence: CAITQGVVTEAFF. The CDR3 nucleotides read TGTGCCATCACCCAGGGGGTGGTCACTGAAGCTTTCTTT.

The genes are TRBV7-9 and TRBJ2-6; 7 bases align to TRBD1. Per the germline V gene, CDR1 is SEHNR and CDR2 is FQNEAQ (reference sequence). V lost 6 bases, J lost 10 bases, and 9 bases stayed unmatched. The CDR3 extends over 14 amino acids. CDR3 DNA: TGTGCCAGCAGACCTACCGGGACAGAAAACGTCCTGACTTTC. It encodes CASRPTGTENVLTF.